The sequence of this T cell receptor (beta chain) was determined in a study of T cells expressing NK-cell markers. Study summary: Sorted CD3+CD56+NKG2C+, CD3+CD56+NKG2C- and CD3+CD56-NKG2C+ T cells supplied TCR beta repertoires.

Notes on the study in general: These same clonotypes (in four donors) also led the CD3+CD56-NKG2C+ fraction.

Libraries used 5'RACE template switching adding universal primer site and UMIs. TCRdb reanalyzed the 5' RACE reads and collapses them to one entry per CDR3 protein, without DNA. This sample's table reports over 100,000 distinct CDR3 sequences. Per germline, CDR1 SEHNR and CDR2 FQNEAQ (reference sequence). The CDR3 has 15 residues. As concerns this clonotype: Its antigen is still unknown.

This sequence originates from a woman between 18 and 70 years old in good health. Material: blood T cells: a sorted CD56 or NKG2C T cell subset, CD4+ or CD8+ T cells, or bulk PBMC T cells (not recorded which). This chain links TRBV7-9 with TRBJ1-2; absent DNA, TCRdb's TRBD1 call cannot be checked. The CDR3 protein is CASSSDSRANYGYTF.